The 16 T cell receptor beta chains below come from one sample, sequenced in a study of T cells after yellow fever vaccination. TCRdb passed the 5' RACE reads through MiXCR, listing each CDR3 protein once. This table has about 340,000 distinct CDR3 sequences, 12% appearing once. Source: CD4+ T cells sorted from PBMCs, taken 15 days after the yellow fever booster vaccination. These receptor sequences come from a man in his late teens or twenties who received the YFV17D yellow fever vaccine.

There are many counts of this clonotype. The gene calls are TRBV5-4 and TRBJ2-7; 11 bases map to TRBD2. CDR3 length: 15 residues. V trimming: 4 bases; J trimming: 0 bases; junction bases outside the gene matches: 3. Germline assignment: CDR1 SGHNT and CDR2 YYREEE (reference sequence). CDR3 DNA sequence: TGTGCCAGCAGCGGGACTAGCGGTTACTCCTACGAGCAGTACTTC. Its translation: CASSGTSGYSYEQYF.

This clonotype was seen repeatedly, ten times or more. The genes are TRBV29-1 and TRBJ2-4, with D perhaps given as TRBD1 or TRBD2 (6 bases each). V was pared by 0 bases and J by 6 bases, with 18 bases between. CDR3 length: 16 residues. CDR1 is SQVTM, CDR2 ANQGSEA, per germline. The CDR3 sequence is CSVEDPPGAGGNIQYF. The CDR3 DNA follows: TGCAGCGTTGAAGATCCGCCGGGGGCTGGAGGAAACATTCAGTACTTC.

This clonotype was found a few times. The rearrangement uses TRBV28 and TRBJ2-1; 7 bases line up with TRBD1. Per germline, CDR1 MDHEN and CDR2 SYDVKM. The CDR3 is 14 amino acids. J gave up 7 bases and V 2 bases, and 5 bases lay outside the gene matches. CDR3 in DNA: TGTGCCAGCAGTTTAAGACAGGGTGCGAATGAGCAGTTCTTC. Translating it yields CASSLRQGANEQFF.

The rearrangement links TRBV11-2 to TRBJ1-2; D remains ambiguous. The CDR3 extends over 15 amino acids. The germline V gene has CDR1 SGHAT and CDR2 FQNNGV. Trimming cost V 5 bases and J 8 bases, with 21 bases left between them. CDR3 sequence: CASSPPVGVAGGYTF. CDR3 bases: TGTGCCAGCAGCCCCCCCGTAGGTGTGGCGGGCGGCTACACCTTC.

In this sample, this clonotype turned up a few times. The J gene is TRBJ2-3, the V gene TRBV9; 8 bases are a match to TRBD2. CDR1 and CDR2 (germline): SGDLS, YYNGEE. The length of the CDR3 is 15 residues. V was clipped by 2 bases and J by 0 bases; unmatched bases: 2. The CDR3 DNA is TGTGCCAGCAGCGTTATAGCGGGGAGCACAGATACGCAGTATTTT. Its translation is CASSVIAGSTDTQYF.

V usage is TRBV6-5 and J usage is TRBJ1-5; the D is unclear. The germline CDR1 and CDR2 sequences are MNHEY and SVGAGI. This CDR3 has 13 residues. The ends were cut back, 5 bases at V and 6 bases at J, with 11 bases in the middle. CDR3 DNA: TGTGCCAGCAGTCCTCTAAAGGGTCAGCCCCAGCATTTT. This sequence encodes CASSPLKGQPQHF.

The V call is TRBV3-1, the J call TRBJ1-6, with TRBD1 as a possible D gene (5 bases). CDR1 is LGHDT and CDR2 is YNNKEL in the germline V gene (reference sequence). V was clipped by 0 bases and J by 10 bases, with 16 bases between them. The CDR3 contains 16 residues. Here the CDR3 reads CASSQEWWQGSSPLHF. The DNA of the CDR3 is TGTGCCAGCAGCCAAGAATGGTGGCAGGGATCCTCACCCCTCCACTTT.

This clonotype was detected only a few times. The chain combines TRBV7-8 with TRBJ2-1, with D perhaps matching TRBD1 or TRBD2 (6 bases each). Deletions cut 7 bases from V and 6 bases from J, with 16 bases between. The CDR3 is 14 residues long. The germline CDR1 and CDR2 sequences are SGHVS and FQNEAQ. The CDR3 coding sequence is TGTGCCAGCACCCGGGGCCGGGGGCTCAATGAGCAGTTCTTC. Protein sequence: CASTRGRGLNEQFF.

The V gene is TRBV6-6, the J gene TRBJ1-2, with 9 bases identical to TRBD1. Trimming cost V 5 bases and J 4 bases; bases outside gene matches: 11. This CDR3 has 16 residues. The V gene's germline CDR1 is MNHNY and CDR2 SVGAGI (reference sequence). CDR3 loop: CASSRGDRAKSYGYTF. DNA for the CDR3: TGTGCCAGCAGTCGAGGGGACAGGGCTAAGAGCTATGGCTACACCTTC.

This chain links TRBV11-2 with TRBJ1-1; possible D gene TRBD1, 5 bases. The V and J ends lost 5 bases and 0 bases respectively, with 13 bases between them. Germline CDR1 and CDR2: SGHAT and FQNNGV. CDR3 length: 15 residues. For the CDR3, the DNA is TGTGCCAGCAGCCCCCGACAGATCATGAACACTGAAGCTTTCTTT. This translates into CASSPRQIMNTEAFF. The full variable domain, its missing parts supplied by reference TRBV11-2 and TRBJ1-1, is EAGVAQSPRYKIIEKRQSVAFWCNPISGHATLYWYQQILGQGPKLLIQFQNNGVVDDSQLPKDRFSAERLKGVDSTLKIQPAKLEDSAVYLCASSPRQIMNTEAFFGQGTRLTVV.

The V and J genes are TRBV6-2 or TRBV6-3 and TRBJ2-7, with a tentative D call TRBD1 (5 bases). Germline V gene sequence: CDR1 MNHEY, CDR2 SVGEGT. Trimming pared 6 bases from V and 0 bases from J, leaving 12 bases between. The CDR3 is made up of 14 amino acids. CDR3 in amino acids: CASSFGQSSYEQYV. Here the CDR3 DNA reads TGTGCCAGCAGCTTCGGACAAAGCTCCTACGAGCAGTACGTC.

This clonotype has a handful of counts. The chain recombines TRBV9 with TRBJ2-1; maybe TRBD2 (7 bases). Germline CDR1 reads SGDLS; CDR2 reads YYNGEE. The CDR3 contains 13 residues. The V gene lost 0 bases and the J gene lost 10 bases, with 11 bases spanning the gap. CDR3 region: CASSVGGGMEQFF. CDR3 DNA sequence: TGTGCCAGCAGCGTAGGCGGGGGCATGGAGCAGTTCTTC.

This clonotype has just a few counts. The genes are TRBV12-3 or TRBV12-4 and TRBJ2-2; possibly TRBD1 for D (6 bases). This CDR3 has 15 residues. The V gene lost 7 bases and the J gene lost 5 bases, with 17 bases spanning the gap. In DNA form, the CDR3 reads TGTGCCAGCACTGAAGACAGGCTACGAACCGGGGAGCTGTTTTTT. Amino acids: CASTEDRLRTGELFF.

This chain uses TRBV6-6 with TRBJ1-6; no definite D call. Germline assignment: CDR1 MNHNY and CDR2 SVGAGI (reference sequence). V gave up 2 bases and J gave up 10 bases, with 6 bases separating them. CDR3 length equals 12 residues. CDR3 DNA: TGTGCCAGCAGTTACAGGAAGTCACCCCTCCACTTT. Its protein product is CASSYRKSPLHF.

The V and J genes are TRBV2 and TRBJ2-5, with 9 bases fitting TRBD1. This CDR3 contains 14 residues. CDR1 is SNHLY and CDR2 is FYNNEI in the germline V gene. V lost 7 bases, J lost 7 bases, and 10 bases stayed unmatched. CDR3 amino acids: CASNGQGPTGTQYF. CDR3 bases: TGTGCCAGCAACGGACAGGGGCCTACGGGGACCCAGTACTTC.

This clonotype was counted a few times. CDR3 coding DNA: TGTGCCAGCAGCTTAGATCCCTTCGACGGCAATGAGCAGTTCTTC. It specifies CASSLDPFDGNEQFF. The chain carries TRBV11-3 and TRBJ2-1; unclear D gene. V lost 0 bases to trimming and J lost 6 bases, with 12 bases between them. Germline V gene lookup returns CDR1 SGHNT and CDR2 YENEEA. The CDR3 length is 15 residues.